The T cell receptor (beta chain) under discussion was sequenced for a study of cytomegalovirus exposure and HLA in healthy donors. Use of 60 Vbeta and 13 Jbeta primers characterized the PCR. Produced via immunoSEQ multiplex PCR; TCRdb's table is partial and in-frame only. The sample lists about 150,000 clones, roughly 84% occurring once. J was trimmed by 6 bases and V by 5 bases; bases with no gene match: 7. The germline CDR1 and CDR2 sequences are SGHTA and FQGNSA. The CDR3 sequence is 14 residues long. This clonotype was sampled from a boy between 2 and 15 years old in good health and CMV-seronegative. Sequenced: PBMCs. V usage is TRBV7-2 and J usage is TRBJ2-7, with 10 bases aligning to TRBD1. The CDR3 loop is CASSPRTGGGEQYF. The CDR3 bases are TGTGCCAGCAGCCCCAGGACAGGGGGGGGCGAGCAGTACTTC.